One and the same sample provided the 9 T cell receptor beta chains below, sequenced in a study of blood T cell repertoires in COVID-19. Clones were read by immunoSEQ multiplex PCR, and TCRdb kept only the in-frame ones, dropping some. Of a few hundred thousand clones listed, 87% are singletons. The specimen sequenced was PBMCs or T cells enriched from blood (not recorded which). These receptor sequences come from a woman aged 25 to 39 who had recovered from COVID-19.

The chain couples TRBV2 to TRBJ1-3, with TRBD1 matching 10 bases. The CDR3 consists of 15 residues. Germline values: CDR1 SNHLY, CDR2 FYNNEI. V lost 6 bases, J lost 2 bases, and 4 bases stayed unmatched. CDR3 sequence (DNA): TGTGCCAGCAGCCGGGACAGGGGCACTGGAAACACCATATATTTT. Translated: CASSRDRGTGNTIYF.

This CDR3 reads CASSPEWGGYGYTF. Written as DNA, the CDR3 is TGTGCCAGCAGCCCTGAATGGGGCGGCTATGGCTACACCTTC. The rearrangement uses TRBV28 and TRBJ1-2, with a weak D call TRBD1 (5 bases). Deletions cut 6 bases from V and 4 bases from J, with 15 bases between. The CDR3 is made up of 14 amino acids. The germline V gene has CDR1 MDHEN and CDR2 SYDVKM.

This chain links TRBV11-2 with TRBJ1-3, with no clear D. V lost 1 base, J lost 1 base, and 8 bases lay in between. The germline V gene has CDR1 SGHAT and CDR2 FQNNGV. The CDR3 covers 15 residues. CDR3 DNA: TGTGCCAGCAGCTTAGGGGCCATATCTGGAAACACCATATATTTT. Its protein product is CASSLGAISGNTIYF.

The chain is built from TRBV3-1 (or the pseudogene TRBV3-2) and TRBJ1-1; 9 bases line up with TRBD1. The CDR3 runs 16 residues. Germline trimming cut 4 bases from V and 3 bases from J; bases unmatched to any gene: 9. Germline V gene lookup returns CDR1 LGHDT and CDR2 YNNKEL (reference sequence). Here the CDR3 DNA reads TGTGCCAGCAGCCGGGGACAGGGTTTTAAGGACACTGAAGCTTTCTTT. Its translation is CASSRGQGFKDTEAFF.

The rearrangement links TRBV5-1 to TRBJ2-5; 8 nucleotides agree with TRBD1. This CDR3 is 14 amino acids long. CDR1 and CDR2 (germline): SGHRS, YFSETQ. Trimming removed 4 bases from V and 9 bases from J; junction bases left unmatched: 11. CDR3 coding DNA: TGCGCCAGCAGCCCACAGGGGGTAGGGGGCGCCCAGTACTTC. Its protein product is CASSPQGVGGAQYF.

This clone appeared a single time. V usage is TRBV19 and J usage is TRBJ1-4; 12 positions agree with TRBD1. The CDR3 is 18 amino acids. Trimming at V came to 6 bases and at J to 3 bases, leaving 11 bases not matched to a gene. Germline values: CDR1 LNHDA, CDR2 SQIVND (reference sequence). The CDR3 region is CASSPGTGGFGANEKLFF. The DNA of the CDR3 is TGTGCCAGTAGCCCCGGGACAGGGGGCTTCGGAGCTAATGAAAAACTGTTTTTT.

This sequence joins TRBV9 and TRBJ1-5; D is perhaps TRBD1 (5 bases). The CDR3 contains 14 residues. Trimming left V 0 bases short and J 7 bases short, with 11 bases between. Germline loops: CDR1 SGDLS, CDR2 YYNGEE. The CDR3: CASSVGGREQPQHF. CDR3 coding DNA: TGTGCCAGCAGCGTAGGGGGCAGGGAACAGCCCCAGCATTTT.

This clone was counted only a few times. The genes are TRBV7-2 and TRBJ2-7; TRBD2 matches 13 bases. With V trimmed by 5 bases and J by 0 bases, 4 bases remained unmatched. This CDR3 region has 16 residues. CDR1 is SGHTA and CDR2 is FQGNSA in the germline V gene. Here the CDR3 reads CASSPGLAGASYEQYF. The CDR3 nucleotides read TGTGCCAGCAGCCCAGGACTAGCGGGGGCCTCCTACGAGCAGTACTTC.

This chain uses TRBV12-3 or TRBV12-4 with TRBJ1-3; D not certain. Trimming removed 6 bases at V and 3 bases at J, with 6 bases between. The CDR3 covers 12 residues. CDR3 residues: CASSPSGNTIYF. The CDR3 DNA reads as TGTGCCAGCAGCCCCAGTGGAAACACCATATATTTT.